Listed below are T cell receptor beta chains from one sample, sequenced in a study of siplizumab effects on memory and regulatory T cells. Generated by immunoSEQ multiplex PCR, the TCRdb table keeps only in-frame clones and is missing some. Among about 56,000 clones listed, around 98% were seen once. The material sequenced was naive CD8+ T cells sorted from blood. The source of these receptors is a human donor in good health. Both conserved end residues are trimmed from each CDR3. D genes are given only for firm matches.

v_gene: TRBV7-3; j_gene: TRBJ2-3; d_gene: .; CDR3aa: ASSLSVFTDTQY
v_gene: TRBV7-7; j_gene: TRBJ1-3; d_gene: .; CDR3aa: ASSYSPDQGNTIY
v_gene: TRBV5-5; j_gene: TRBJ2-7; d_gene: .; CDR3aa: ASSLEGLGEQY
v_gene: TRBV27; j_gene: TRBJ2-3; d_gene: TRBD1; CDR3aa: ASNQGVSTDTQY
v_gene: TRBV7-8; j_gene: TRBJ2-7; d_gene: TRBD1; CDR3aa: ASSAPGTGFLYEQY
v_gene: TRBV7-9; j_gene: TRBJ2-1; d_gene: .; CDR3aa: ASSLAVGGYNEQF
v_gene: TRBV6-5; j_gene: TRBJ2-7; d_gene: .; CDR3aa: ASSYGYYEQY
v_gene: TRBV13; j_gene: TRBJ1-1; d_gene: .; CDR3aa: ASSSGEVSNTEAF
v_gene: TRBV10-2; j_gene: TRBJ2-7; d_gene: .; CDR3aa: ASRGTRSYEQY
v_gene: TRBV28; j_gene: TRBJ1-2; d_gene: .; CDR3aa: ASSPPRIELANYGYT
v_gene: TRBV5-8; j_gene: TRBJ1-5; d_gene: TRBD1; CDR3aa: ASSLWTGESQPQH
v_gene: TRBV6-1; j_gene: .; d_gene: TRBD1; CDR3aa: ASTERRGRYEQY
v_gene: TRBV7-9; j_gene: TRBJ2-3; d_gene: .; CDR3aa: ASSLEQALFTDTQY
v_gene: TRBV10-3; j_gene: TRBJ2-7; d_gene: TRBD1; CDR3aa: AISDRGFEQY
v_gene: TRBV13; j_gene: TRBJ1-1; d_gene: .; CDR3aa: ASSLGRRGEAF
v_gene: TRBV19; j_gene: TRBJ1-2; d_gene: .; CDR3aa: ASSLAGGVSGGYT
v_gene: TRBV7-9; j_gene: TRBJ2-1; d_gene: .; CDR3aa: ASSPVGSSYNEQF
v_gene: TRBV7-9; j_gene: TRBJ2-7; d_gene: TRBD1; CDR3aa: ASSFLQGAIDYEQY
v_gene: TRBV9; j_gene: TRBJ2-1; d_gene: TRBD1; CDR3aa: ASSPTGRNNEQF
v_gene: TRBV29-1; j_gene: TRBJ1-1; d_gene: .; CDR3aa: SVRAGKTEAF
v_gene: TRBV30; j_gene: TRBJ1-4; d_gene: .; CDR3aa: ASLGGGLEKLF
v_gene: TRBV27; j_gene: TRBJ1-2; d_gene: TRBD1; CDR3aa: ASRDRGGGYT
v_gene: TRBV30; j_gene: TRBJ2-7; d_gene: .; CDR3aa: AWSVGGRIHEQY
v_gene: TRBV27; j_gene: TRBJ2-1; d_gene: TRBD2; CDR3aa: ASSRGTRVNEQF
v_gene: TRBV5-6; j_gene: TRBJ1-1; d_gene: .; CDR3aa: ASSFGLGTEAF
v_gene: TRBV5-4; j_gene: TRBJ2-3; d_gene: .; CDR3aa: ASNSPDSLRY
v_gene: TRBV4-3; j_gene: TRBJ2-1; d_gene: .; CDR3aa: ASSQDRGASSYNEQF
v_gene: TRBV2; j_gene: TRBJ2-7; d_gene: .; CDR3aa: ASSRGTDYEQY